This T cell receptor (beta chain) appears in the sequencing data of a study of blood T cell repertoires in COVID-19. The overall study: COVID-19 samples, acute and convalescent, were from the United States, Italy and Spain. Nucleic acid was either cDNA or gDNA, and it came from T cells, B-cell-depleted T cells, or PBMCs.

Original handling: Amplification of reference gene primers provided the estimated nucleated cell counts. Using immunoSEQ multiplex PCR, the repertoire was profiled, and TCRdb retains in-frame clones only, with some absent. The D gene and trimming were derived from the DNA, and the V and J assignments and clone size from that table. The sample lists approximately 200,000 clones, 75% to 90% seen once, with approximately 1.1% in the top ten. The CDR3 has 14 residues. CDR1 MNHEY and CDR2 SVGAGI come from the germline V gene. Trimming at V came to 6 bases and at J to 0 bases, leaving 4 bases not matched to a gene.

This chain links TRBV6-5 with TRBJ1-1, with 7 bases lining up with TRBD1. The source material was peripheral blood. The sequence derives from a man between 25 and 39 years old with acute or convalescent COVID-19. The CDR3 loop is CASSLDRMNTEAFF. The CDR3 nucleotides read TGTGCCAGCAGCTTGGACAGGATGAACACTGAAGCTTTCTTT.